The 24 T cell receptor beta chains below come from one sample, sequenced in a study of T cell responses to AZD1222 COVID-19 vaccine. The repertoire was sequenced with immunoSEQ multiplex PCR; TCRdb's copy has only in-frame clones and lacks some. The sample shows about 110,000 clones, roughly 90% of them seen only once. The specimen was peripheral blood, collected on day 0 of AZD1222 vaccination. The receptor source for this set is an adult in good health.

The CDR3 DNA reads as TGTGCCAGCAGCTCGACAGGGCGAAGGGGCGAGACCCAGTACTTC. It codes for CASSSTGRRGETQYF. The chain employs TRBV5-6 and TRBJ2-5; the match to TRBD1 covers 7 bases. V was pared by 3 bases and J by 5 bases, with 10 bases of the junction left unmatched. Germline CDR1 reads SGHDT; CDR2 reads YYEEEE. The CDR3 has 15 residues.

V gene TRBV18 combines with J gene TRBJ1-6; D call uncertain. The CDR3 totals 17 residues. Trimming stripped 3 bases from V and 2 bases from J, with 14 bases between. Germline-derived CDR1 and CDR2 are KGHSH and LQKENI. The DNA for the CDR3 is TGTGCCAGCTCACCCCAAGGGATACAGCCCTATAATTCACCCCTCCACTTT. This gives the protein CASSPQGIQPYNSPLHF.

The genes are TRBV3-1 (or the pseudogene TRBV3-2) and TRBJ2-7; a possible D gene is TRBD2 (6 bases). The CDR3 runs to 18 residues. Germline assignment: CDR1 LGHDT and CDR2 YNNKEL (reference sequence). Trimming removed 4 bases at V and 1 base at J, with 23 bases between. The CDR3 sequence is CASSPNRSGGKISYEQYF. The CDR3 DNA follows: TGTGCCAGCAGCCCGAACAGAAGTGGAGGGAAGATATCCTACGAGCAGTACTTC.

This clone was seen more than once but under ten times. This chain joins TRBV14 and TRBJ2-3; no clear D gene. From germline, CDR1 is SGHDN and CDR2 FVKESK. CDR3 length: 14 residues. V shed 1 base and J shed 4 bases, with 9 bases lying between them. In nucleotides, the CDR3 is TGTGCCAGCAGCCAAGGGGCTAGGGCAGATACGCAGTATTTT. Protein product: CASSQGARADTQYF.

The chain joins TRBV28 to TRBJ2-7; D is possibly TRBD1 or TRBD2 (5 bases each). The V gene lost 6 bases and the J gene lost 2 bases, with 14 bases spanning the gap. Germline-derived CDR1 and CDR2 are MDHEN and SYDVKM. CDR3 length equals 14 residues. CDR3 residues: CASRPPGPAYEQYF. Here the CDR3 DNA reads TGTGCCAGCAGGCCACCGGGACCGGCCTACGAGCAGTACTTC.

The chain couples TRBV7-3 to TRBJ2-5; 8 bases are a match to TRBD1. The CDR3 runs to 16 residues. The junction had 6 bases not matched to a gene; V was cut back by 3 bases and J by 0 bases. The germline V gene has CDR1 SGHTA and CDR2 FQGTGA. The chain's CDR3 is CASSLFGTGNQETQYF. In DNA, the CDR3 is TGTGCCAGCAGCTTGTTCGGGACAGGTAACCAAGAGACCCAGTACTTC.

The genes are TRBV21-1 and TRBJ1-1. TRBV21-1 is deemed a pseudogene. The CDR3 runs 16 residues. In DNA, the CDR3 is TGTGCCAGCAGCACTTATCCGGGACGTAGGAACACTGAAGCTTTCTTT. It encodes CASSTYPGRRNTEAFF.

The J gene is TRBJ2-7, the V gene TRBV7-3; TRBD1 matches at 10 bases. This CDR3 has 14 residues. The germline V gene has CDR1 SGHTA and CDR2 FQGTGA. V gave up 2 bases and J gave up 4 bases; unmatched junction bases: 2. The chain's CDR3 is CASSLGDRGYEQYF. CDR3 DNA: TGTGCCAGCAGCTTAGGGGACAGGGGTTACGAGCAGTACTTC.

The chain couples TRBV4-3 to TRBJ1-6; 12 bases are a match to TRBD1. Trimming at V came to 0 bases and at J to 7 bases, leaving 4 bases not matched to a gene. Germline values: CDR1 LGHNA, CDR2 YSLEER. The CDR3 sequence is 17 residues long. The CDR3 DNA follows: TGCGCCAGCAGCCAAGATAGGGACAGGGGGCAAAATTCACCCCTCCACTTT. Encoded protein: CASSQDRDRGQNSPLHF.

The chain links TRBV7-2 to TRBJ1-1; D may be TRBD1 (5 bases). Trimming took off 5 bases at V and 11 bases at J, with 15 bases between the two ends. CDR1 and CDR2 (germline): SGHTA, FQGNSA. The CDR3 extends over 12 amino acids. The DNA of the CDR3 is TGTGCCAGCAGCGGGCCGGGGCCGGAGGCTTTCTTT. Protein sequence: CASSGPGPEAFF.

The V and J genes are TRBV5-1 and TRBJ1-1, with no clear D. The CDR3 extends over 14 amino acids. Germline CDR1 reads SGHRS; CDR2 reads YFSETQ. Trimming took off 0 bases at V and 1 base at J, with 7 bases between the two ends. The CDR3: CASSLESGNTEAFF. CDR3 DNA: TGCGCCAGCAGCTTGGAATCGGGGAACACTGAAGCTTTCTTT.

This chain links TRBV4-2 with TRBJ2-3; D call uncertain. The CDR3 has 15 amino acids. Deletions cut 1 base from V and 0 bases from J, with 8 bases between. The germline gives CDR1 LGHNA, CDR2 YNFKEQ. The CDR3 DNA sequence: TGTGCCAGCAGCCAAGGGGTGACTAGCACAGATACGCAGTATTTT. It codes for CASSQGVTSTDTQYF.

This chain uses TRBV3-1 (or the pseudogene TRBV3-2) with TRBJ2-1; D remains unclear. V was clipped by 4 bases and J by 8 bases, with 6 bases between them. The CDR3 has 11 amino acids. CDR1 LGHDT and CDR2 YNNKEL come from the germline V gene (reference sequence). Here the CDR3 DNA reads TGTGCCAGCAGCCTGAGCGATGAGCAGTTCTTC. Translation gives CASSLSDEQFF.

The table lists this clone with a few counts. The chain carries TRBV7-9 and TRBJ1-2, with 9 bases fitting TRBD1. The CDR3 runs to 16 residues. V lost 8 bases and J lost 4; bases outside the gene matches: 14. The germline V gene has CDR1 SEHNR and CDR2 FQNEAQ (reference sequence). CDR3 DNA: TGTGCCAGCGCTAATGAGGGCGGGACAGGGACCTATGGCTACACCTTC. It specifies CASANEGGTGTYGYTF.

The chain employs TRBV11-3 and TRBJ2-1; D is possibly TRBD1 (6 bases). Trimming stripped 5 bases from V and 3 bases from J, with 11 bases between. The CDR3 is 14 amino acids. Germline V lookup: CDR1 SGHNT, CDR2 YENEEA. CDR3 sequence: CASSERDIYNEQFF. Here the CDR3 DNA reads TGTGCCAGCAGCGAACGGGACATCTACAATGAGCAGTTCTTC. Drawing the rest from reference TRBV11-3 and TRBJ2-1, the complete variable domain is EAGVVQSPRYKIIEKKQPVAFWCNPISGHNTLYWYLQNLGQGPELLIRYENEEAVDDSQLPKDRFSAERLKGVDSTLKIQPAELGDSAVYLCASSERDIYNEQFFGPGTRLTVL.

The J gene is TRBJ2-1, the V gene TRBV4-2; D gene ambiguous. V lost 0 bases and J 7 bases, leaving 7 bases between the germline ends. Germline CDR1 and CDR2: LGHNA and YNFKEQ. The CDR3 is 13 residues long. The CDR3 protein is CASSQDPVNEQFF. CDR3 DNA: TGTGCCAGCAGCCAAGACCCTGTGAATGAGCAGTTCTTC.

The chain carries TRBV12-5 and TRBJ2-5; no definite D call. This CDR3 is 11 amino acids long. The V end lost 7 bases, the J end lost 5 bases, and 8 bases lay between the germline ends. Germline values: CDR1 LGHNT, CDR2 FRNRAP. CDR3 in amino acids: CASALAETQYF. CDR3 DNA sequence: TGTGCTAGTGCCTTGGCGGAGACCCAGTACTTC.

The chain recombines TRBV7-9 with TRBJ1-1, with a possible D match to TRBD1 (5 bases). Germline V gene lookup returns CDR1 SEHNR and CDR2 FQNEAQ (reference sequence). This CDR3 has 15 amino acids. The V end lost 1 base, the J end lost 5 bases, and 14 bases lay between the germline ends. For the CDR3, the DNA is TGTGCCAGCAGCTTAGAAGGGGATGGGGGGACTGAAGCTTTCTTT. It yields the protein CASSLEGDGGTEAFF. The full variable domain, in which reference TRBV7-9 and TRBJ1-1 provide the parts outside the CDR3, is DTGVSQNPRHKITKRGQNVTFRCDPISEHNRLYWYRQTLGQGPEFLTYFQNEAQLEKSRLLSDRFSAERPKGSFSTLEIQRTEQGDSAMYLCASSLEGDGGTEAFFGQGTRLTVV.

V is TRBV24-1 and J is TRBJ1-4; tentatively, D is TRBD1 (6 bases). The CDR3 spans 14 residues. Germline V lookup: CDR1 KGHDR, CDR2 SFDVKD. Trimming shortened V by 2 bases and J by 10 bases, and 13 bases separated the two germline ends. The CDR3 nucleotides are TGTGCCACCAGTGATTCAGGGGAATTTGGAAAACTGTTTTTT. Protein: CATSDSGEFGKLFF.

The chain couples TRBV4-1 to TRBJ1-5; D is perhaps TRBD1 (5 bases). V was shortened by 1 base and J by 1 base, with 11 bases between the two germline ends. Germline CDR1 and CDR2: MGHRA and YSYEKL. CDR3 length: 16 residues. CDR3 bases: TGCGCCAGCAGCCAAGGGTGGGGCGTGAGCAATCAGCCCCAGCATTTT. This gives the protein CASSQGWGVSNQPQHF.

CDR3 loop: CASSRDRAYEQYF. The DNA for the CDR3 is TGCGCCAGCAGCCGGGACAGGGCCTACGAGCAGTACTTC. This chain connects TRBV4-3 to TRBJ2-7; the match to TRBD1 covers 9 bases. This CDR3 is 13 amino acids long. J gave up 2 bases and V 4 bases, and 0 bases lay outside the gene matches. Germline V gene sequence: CDR1 LGHNA, CDR2 YSLEER.

The chain carries TRBV24-1 and TRBJ2-1, with D perhaps assigned TRBD1 or TRBD2 (7 bases each). The germline CDR1 and CDR2 sequences are KGHDR and SFDVKD. The V end was cut by 4 bases, the J end by 6 bases, with 18 bases between. The CDR3 is 16 residues long. The CDR3 DNA sequence: TGTGCCACCAGTGACCCCGCAGGGGGGGCTGGCAATGAGCAGTTCTTC. This translates into CATSDPAGGAGNEQFF.

This chain connects TRBV4-2 to TRBJ2-1, with 9 bases identical to TRBD2. The CDR3 sequence is 16 residues long. V lost 3 bases and J lost 2; bases outside the gene matches: 5. Germline V gives CDR1 LGHNA, CDR2 YNFKEQ. CDR3 DNA sequence: TGTGCCAGCAGCCAGTCAGCGGGAGGCCCCTACAATGAGCAGTTCTTC. This translates into CASSQSAGGPYNEQFF.

V usage is TRBV5-4 and J usage is TRBJ2-4; D remains ambiguous. The V and J ends lost 1 base and 1 base respectively, with 6 bases between them. The germline V gene encodes CDR1 SGHNT and CDR2 YYREEE (reference sequence). This CDR3 region has 14 residues. The CDR3 reads CASSLWVAKNIQYF. The DNA for the CDR3 is TGTGCCAGCAGCTTGTGGGTCGCCAAAAACATTCAGTACTTC.